This T cell receptor (beta chain) was sequenced during a study of blood T cell repertoires in COVID-19. Study-level information: The samples span acute and convalescent COVID-19 from the United States, Italy and Spain. Sources were T cells, B-cell-depleted T cells, or PBMCs; the material itself was cDNA or gDNA.

Patients in Seattle were enrolled during active infection, then followed longitudinally. The authors' processing: Researchers report that nucleated cell counts were estimated from reference gene primer amplification. Generated by immunoSEQ multiplex PCR, the TCRdb table keeps only in-frame clones and is missing some. V and J calls and clone size are those listed in that table; D and trimming were worked out from the DNA. The sample has a few hundred thousand clones; 90% are singletons. There are 17 residues in the CDR3. Germline loops: CDR1 KGHSH, CDR2 LQKENI. Trimming removed 1 base from V and 8 bases from J, with 23 bases in between.

The chain has TRBV18 and TRBJ2-5; D possibly corresponds to TRBD2 (5 bases). The source material was peripheral blood. The TCR was taken from a woman aged 55-75 years with COVID-19, enrolled during active disease. The CDR3 sequence is CASSPLVGVSGERTQYF. The CDR3, as DNA: TGTGCCAGCTCACCACTGGTTGGGGTCAGTGGGGAGAGAACCCAGTACTTC.